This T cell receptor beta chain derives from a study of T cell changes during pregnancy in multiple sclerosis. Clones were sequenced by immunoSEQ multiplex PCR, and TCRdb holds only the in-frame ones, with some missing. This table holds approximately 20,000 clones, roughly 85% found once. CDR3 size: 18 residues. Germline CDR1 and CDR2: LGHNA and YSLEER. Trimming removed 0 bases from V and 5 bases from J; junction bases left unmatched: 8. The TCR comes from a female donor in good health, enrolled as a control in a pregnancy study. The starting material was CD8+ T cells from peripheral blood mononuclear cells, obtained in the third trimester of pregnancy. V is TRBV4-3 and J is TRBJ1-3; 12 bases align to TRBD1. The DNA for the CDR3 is TGCGCCAGCAGCCAAGATCTCCCGGGACAGGGGGCAAGAAACACCATATATTTT. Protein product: CASSQDLPGQGARNTIYF.